This T cell receptor beta chain was documented in a study of neurological immune-mediated disorders. Ten or more counts support this clonotype. Germline trimming cut 5 bases from V and 5 bases from J; bases unmatched to any gene: 12. The germline CDR1 and CDR2 sequences are MNHNY and SVGAGI (reference sequence). The CDR3 length is 16 residues. Via MiXCR, TCRdb re-called the 5' RACE reads, giving one row per CDR3 protein. This sample has about 120,000 distinct CDR3 sequences, with about 3.2% found just once. Sequencing was done on a sample of PBMCs. This chain links TRBV6-6 with TRBJ2-5, with TRBD1 identical over 9 bases. This TCR came from a woman aged 30 to 39 with multiple sclerosis. For the CDR3, the DNA is TGTGCCAGCAGTCCCCGGGGACAGGGTCCGCCGGAGACCCAGTACTTC. Encoded protein: CASSPRGQGPPETQYF.